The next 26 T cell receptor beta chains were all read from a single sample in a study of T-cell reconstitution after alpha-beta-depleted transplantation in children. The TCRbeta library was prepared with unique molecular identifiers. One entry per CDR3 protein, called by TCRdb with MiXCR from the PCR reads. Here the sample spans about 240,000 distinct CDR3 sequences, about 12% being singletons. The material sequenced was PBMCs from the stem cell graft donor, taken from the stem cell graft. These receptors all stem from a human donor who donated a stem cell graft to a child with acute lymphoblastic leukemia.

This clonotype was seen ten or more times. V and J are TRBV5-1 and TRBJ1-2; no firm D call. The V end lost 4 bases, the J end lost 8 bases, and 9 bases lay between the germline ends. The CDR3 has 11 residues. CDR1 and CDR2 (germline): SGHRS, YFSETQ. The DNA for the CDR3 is TGCGCCAGCAGCGCTGAAGGAGGCTACACCTTC. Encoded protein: CASSAEGGYTF.

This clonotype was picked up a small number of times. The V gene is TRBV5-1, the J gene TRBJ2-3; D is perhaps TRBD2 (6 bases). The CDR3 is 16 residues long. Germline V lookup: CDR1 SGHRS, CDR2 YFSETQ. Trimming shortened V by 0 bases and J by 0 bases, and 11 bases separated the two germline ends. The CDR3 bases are TGCGCCAGCAGCTTGGCCCAGCGGGCTAGCACAGATACGCAGTATTTT. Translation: CASSLAQRASTDTQYF.

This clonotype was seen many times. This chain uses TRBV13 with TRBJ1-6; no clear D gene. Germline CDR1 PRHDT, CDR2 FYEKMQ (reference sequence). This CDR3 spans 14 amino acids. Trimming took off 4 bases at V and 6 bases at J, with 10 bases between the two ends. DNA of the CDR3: TGTGCCAGCAGCTCCCGACGGGGTAATTCACCCCTCCACTTT. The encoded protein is CASSSRRGNSPLHF.

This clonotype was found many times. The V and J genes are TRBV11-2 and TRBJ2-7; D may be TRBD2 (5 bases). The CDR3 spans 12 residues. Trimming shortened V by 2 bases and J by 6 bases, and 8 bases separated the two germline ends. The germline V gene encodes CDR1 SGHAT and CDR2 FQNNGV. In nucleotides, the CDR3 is TGTGCCAGCAGCTTATCAGAGGGCGAGCAGTACTTC. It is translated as CASSLSEGEQYF.

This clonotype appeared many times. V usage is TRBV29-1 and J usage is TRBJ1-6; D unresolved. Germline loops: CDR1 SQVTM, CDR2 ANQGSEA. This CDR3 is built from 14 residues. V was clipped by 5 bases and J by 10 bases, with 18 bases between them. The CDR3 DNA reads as TGCAGCGTTCTCACGGACTCCCCGGACTCACCCCTCCACTTT. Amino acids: CSVLTDSPDSPLHF.

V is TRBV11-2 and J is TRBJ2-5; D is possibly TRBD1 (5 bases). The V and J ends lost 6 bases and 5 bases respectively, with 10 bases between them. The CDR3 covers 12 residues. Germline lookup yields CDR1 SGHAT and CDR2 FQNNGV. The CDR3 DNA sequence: TGTGCCAGCAGGGCCCCAGGGGAGACCCAGTACTTC. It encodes CASRAPGETQYF.

CDR3 loop: CASSHRKGAGPGELFF. The CDR3 DNA is TGCGCCAGCAGCCACAGAAAAGGCGCCGGTCCCGGGGAGCTGTTTTTT. The chain uses TRBV4-3 and TRBJ2-2, with D uncertain. Trimming removed 3 bases at V and 6 bases at J, with 17 bases between. Germline values: CDR1 LGHNA, CDR2 YSLEER. This CDR3 contains 16 residues.

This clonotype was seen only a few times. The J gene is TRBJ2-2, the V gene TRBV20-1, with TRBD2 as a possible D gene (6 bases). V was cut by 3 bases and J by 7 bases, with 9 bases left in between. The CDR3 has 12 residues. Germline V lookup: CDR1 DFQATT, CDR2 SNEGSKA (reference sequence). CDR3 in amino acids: CSASNSGGELFF. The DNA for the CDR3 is TGCAGTGCTAGTAATAGCGGCGGGGAGCTGTTTTTT.

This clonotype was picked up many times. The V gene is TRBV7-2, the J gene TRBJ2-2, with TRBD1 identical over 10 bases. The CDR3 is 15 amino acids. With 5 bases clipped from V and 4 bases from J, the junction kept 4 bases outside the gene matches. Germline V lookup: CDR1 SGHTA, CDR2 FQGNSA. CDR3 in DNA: TGTGCCAGCAGCCCCCGACAGGGGGCCACCGGGGAGCTGTTTTTT. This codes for CASSPRQGATGELFF.

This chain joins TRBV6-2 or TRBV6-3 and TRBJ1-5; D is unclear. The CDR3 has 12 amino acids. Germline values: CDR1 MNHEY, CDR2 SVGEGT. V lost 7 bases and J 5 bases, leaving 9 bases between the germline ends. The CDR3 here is CASNILDQPQHF. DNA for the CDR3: TGTGCCAGCAACATACTCGATCAGCCCCAGCATTTT.

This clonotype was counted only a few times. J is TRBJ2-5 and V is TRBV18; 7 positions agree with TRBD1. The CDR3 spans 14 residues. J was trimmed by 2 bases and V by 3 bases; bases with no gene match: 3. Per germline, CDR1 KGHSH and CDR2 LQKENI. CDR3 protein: CASSPSGQQETQYF. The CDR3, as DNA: TGTGCCAGCTCACCCTCGGGACAGCAAGAGACCCAGTACTTC.

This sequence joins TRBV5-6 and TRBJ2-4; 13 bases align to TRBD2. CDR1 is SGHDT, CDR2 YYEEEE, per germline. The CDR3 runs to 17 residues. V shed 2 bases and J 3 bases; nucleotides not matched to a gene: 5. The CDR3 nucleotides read TGTGCCAGCAGCTTTTTGGGGACTAGCGGGGACAAAAACATTCAGTACTTC. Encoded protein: CASSFLGTSGDKNIQYF.

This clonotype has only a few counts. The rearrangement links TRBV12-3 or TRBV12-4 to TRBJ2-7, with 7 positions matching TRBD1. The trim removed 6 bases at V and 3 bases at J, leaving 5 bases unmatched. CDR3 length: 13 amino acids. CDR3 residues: CASSLQGFYEQYF. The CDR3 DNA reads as TGTGCCAGCAGCCTACAGGGGTTCTACGAGCAGTACTTC.

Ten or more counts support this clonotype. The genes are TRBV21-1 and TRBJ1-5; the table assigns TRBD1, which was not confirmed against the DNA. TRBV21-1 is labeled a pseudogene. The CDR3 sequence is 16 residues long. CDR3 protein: CASSKVGGQWTQPQHF. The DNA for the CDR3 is TGTGCCAGCAGCAAAGTCGGGGGACAGTGGACCCAGCCCCAGCATTTT.

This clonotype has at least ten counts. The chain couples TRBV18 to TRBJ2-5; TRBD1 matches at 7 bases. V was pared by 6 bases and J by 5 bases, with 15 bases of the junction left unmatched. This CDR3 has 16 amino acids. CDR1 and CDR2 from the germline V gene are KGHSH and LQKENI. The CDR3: CASSPETGTDGETQYF. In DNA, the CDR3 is TGTGCCAGCTCCCCGGAAACCGGGACAGATGGCGAGACCCAGTACTTC.

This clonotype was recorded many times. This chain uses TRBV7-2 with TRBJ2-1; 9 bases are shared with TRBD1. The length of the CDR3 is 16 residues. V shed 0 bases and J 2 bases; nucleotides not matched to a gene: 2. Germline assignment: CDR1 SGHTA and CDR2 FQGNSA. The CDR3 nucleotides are TGTGCCAGCAGCTTAGCCGGGACAGGGACCTACAATGAGCAGTTCTTC. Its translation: CASSLAGTGTYNEQFF.

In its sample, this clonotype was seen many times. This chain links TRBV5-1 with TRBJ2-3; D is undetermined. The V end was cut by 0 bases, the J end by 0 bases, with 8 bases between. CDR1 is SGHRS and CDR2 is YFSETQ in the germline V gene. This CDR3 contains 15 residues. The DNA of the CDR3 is TGCGCCAGCAGCTTGGATGGGGTCAGCACAGATACGCAGTATTTT. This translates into CASSLDGVSTDTQYF.

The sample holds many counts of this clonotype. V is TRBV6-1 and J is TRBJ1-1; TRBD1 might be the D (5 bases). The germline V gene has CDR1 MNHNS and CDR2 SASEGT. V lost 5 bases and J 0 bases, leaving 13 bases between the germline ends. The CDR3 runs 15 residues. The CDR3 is CASSQTGTLNTEAFF. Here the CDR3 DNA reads TGTGCCAGCAGTCAAACCGGGACCTTGAACACTGAAGCTTTCTTT.

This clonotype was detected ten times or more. Written as DNA, the CDR3 is TGTGCCAGCAGTTTATCGGGCGGCTCCTACGAGCAGTACTTC. It specifies CASSLSGGSYEQYF. V is TRBV27 and J is TRBJ2-7; D gene uncertain. The V gene lost 0 bases and the J gene lost 0 bases, with 6 bases spanning the gap. CDR3 length: 14 amino acids. Germline CDR1 MNHEY, CDR2 SMNVEV (reference sequence).

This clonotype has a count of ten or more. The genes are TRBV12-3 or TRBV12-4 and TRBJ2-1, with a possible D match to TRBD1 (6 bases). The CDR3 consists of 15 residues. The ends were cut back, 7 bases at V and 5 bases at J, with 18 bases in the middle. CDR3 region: CASTQPGHPDNEQFF. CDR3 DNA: TGTGCCAGCACCCAGCCGGGACACCCCGACAATGAGCAGTTCTTC.

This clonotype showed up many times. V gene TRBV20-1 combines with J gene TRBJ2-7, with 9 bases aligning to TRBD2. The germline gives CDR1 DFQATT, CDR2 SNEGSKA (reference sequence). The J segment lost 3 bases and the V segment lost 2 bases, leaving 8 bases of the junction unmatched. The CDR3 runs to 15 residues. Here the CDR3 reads CSARSPSGIHYEQYF. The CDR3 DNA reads TGCAGTGCTAGAAGCCCTAGCGGGATTCACTACGAGCAGTACTTC.

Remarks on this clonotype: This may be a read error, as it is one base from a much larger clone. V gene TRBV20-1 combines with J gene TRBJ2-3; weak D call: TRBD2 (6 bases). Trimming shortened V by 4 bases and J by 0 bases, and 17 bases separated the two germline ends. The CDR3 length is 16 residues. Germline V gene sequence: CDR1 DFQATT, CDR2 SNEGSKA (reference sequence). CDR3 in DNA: TGCAGTGCTAAGACCACTAGCCGATTAAGCACAGATACGCAGTATTTT. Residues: CSAKTTSRLSTDTQYF.

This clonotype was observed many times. The CDR3 coding sequence is TGTGCCAGCAGCTTAGTTGGACAGAACACAGATACGCAGTATTTT. Protein: CASSLVGQNTDTQYF. The gene calls are TRBV7-9 and TRBJ2-3; perhaps TRBD1 as D (6 bases). Germline V CDR1 and CDR2: SEHNR, FQNEAQ (reference sequence). The CDR3 loop spans 15 amino acids. V lost 1 base and J lost 2, with 10 bases in between.

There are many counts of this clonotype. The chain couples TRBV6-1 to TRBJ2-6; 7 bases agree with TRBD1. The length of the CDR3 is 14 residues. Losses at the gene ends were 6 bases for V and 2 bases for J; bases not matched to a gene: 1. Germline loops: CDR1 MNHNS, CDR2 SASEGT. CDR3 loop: CASRDRAGANVLTF. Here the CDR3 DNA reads TGTGCCAGCAGAGACAGGGCTGGGGCCAACGTCCTGACTTTC.

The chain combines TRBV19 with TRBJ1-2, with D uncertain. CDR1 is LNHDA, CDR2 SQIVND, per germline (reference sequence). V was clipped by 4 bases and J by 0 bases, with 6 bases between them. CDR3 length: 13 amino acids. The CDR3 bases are TGTGCCAGTAGTAGACCAGCTAACTATGGCTACACCTTC. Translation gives CASSRPANYGYTF.

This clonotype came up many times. The CDR3 loop reads CASSVGRSTDTQYF. The CDR3, as DNA: TGCGCCAGCAGCGTGGGTCGGAGCACAGATACGCAGTATTTT. The chain links TRBV5-1 to TRBJ2-3; D gene uncertain. Per the germline V gene, CDR1 is SGHRS and CDR2 is YFSETQ. Trimming took off 4 bases at V and 0 bases at J, with 9 bases between the two ends. The CDR3 is made up of 14 amino acids.